This TCR beta chain was retrieved from a study of OX40 agonist ivuxolimab in advanced cancers. Study-wide background: At 0.01 to 10 mg/kg, ivuxolimab was administered intravenously to patients every 2 weeks. A history of anti-PD-1, anti-PD-L1 or anti-CTLA-4 therapy was acceptable, and 40% had some. The diagnoses of dose-escalation patients were hepatocellular carcinoma, melanoma, renal cell or head and neck cancer.

Study-level points and caveats: Mean expanded clone counts were higher in CD8+ than CD4+ T cells.

Sequenced by immunoSEQ multiplex PCR; TCRdb stores in-frame clones only, minus some. The data show 90,000 to 120,000 clones, with 85% to 95% seen just once and roughly 1.2% held by the top ten. Worth noting for this clone: Its antigen is still unknown.

CDR3 size: 15 residues. In germline, CDR1 is MNHNY, CDR2 SVGAGI (reference sequence). J was trimmed by 6 bases and V by 5 bases; bases with no gene match: 9. This TCR derives from an adult with an advanced solid tumor such as melanoma, head and neck, liver or kidney cancer. Sequenced material: CD4+ or CD8+ T cells sorted from blood, taken in a trial of the OX40 agonist ivuxolimab. The V gene is TRBV6-6, the J gene TRBJ1-5; TRBD1 aligns across 8 bases. The chain's CDR3 is CASSKWTGSAQPQHF. The CDR3 DNA reads TGTGCCAGCAGTAAATGGACAGGGAGCGCTCAGCCCCAGCATTTT.